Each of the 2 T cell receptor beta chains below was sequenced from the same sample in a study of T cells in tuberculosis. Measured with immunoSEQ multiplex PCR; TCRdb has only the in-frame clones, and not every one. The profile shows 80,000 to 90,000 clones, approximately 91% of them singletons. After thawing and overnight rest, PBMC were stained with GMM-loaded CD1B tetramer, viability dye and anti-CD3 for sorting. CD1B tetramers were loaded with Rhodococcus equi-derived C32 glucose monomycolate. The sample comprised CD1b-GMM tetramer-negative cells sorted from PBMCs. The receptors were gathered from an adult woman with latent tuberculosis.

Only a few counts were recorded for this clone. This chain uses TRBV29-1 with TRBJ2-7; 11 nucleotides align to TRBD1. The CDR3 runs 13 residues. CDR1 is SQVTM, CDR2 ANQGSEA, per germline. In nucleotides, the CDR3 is TGCAGTGCCCAGGGACAGGGGGCCTACGAGCAGTACTTC. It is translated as CSAQGQGAYEQYF.

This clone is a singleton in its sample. Written as DNA, the CDR3 is TGTGCCAGCAGCGTCCGGGACAGGCCCTATGGCTACACCTTC. Its translation: CASSVRDRPYGYTF. The V call is TRBV11-2, the J call TRBJ1-2; TRBD1 aligns across 8 bases. Unmatched junction bases numbered 6, after V lost 5 bases and J lost 4 bases. Germline CDR1 is SGHAT and CDR2 is FQNNGV. There are 14 residues in the CDR3.